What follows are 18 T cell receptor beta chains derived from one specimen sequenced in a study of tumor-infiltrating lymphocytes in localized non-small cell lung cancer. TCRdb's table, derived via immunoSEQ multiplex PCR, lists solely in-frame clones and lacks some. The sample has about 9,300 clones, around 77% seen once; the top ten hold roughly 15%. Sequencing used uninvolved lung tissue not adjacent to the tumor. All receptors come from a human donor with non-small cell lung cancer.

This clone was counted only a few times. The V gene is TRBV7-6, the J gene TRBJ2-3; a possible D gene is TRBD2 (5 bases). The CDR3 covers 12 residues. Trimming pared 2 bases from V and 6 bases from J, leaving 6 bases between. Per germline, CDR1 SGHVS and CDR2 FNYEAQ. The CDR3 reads CASSLSGDTQYF. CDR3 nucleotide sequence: TGTGCCAGCAGCTTATCGGGGGATACGCAGTATTTT.

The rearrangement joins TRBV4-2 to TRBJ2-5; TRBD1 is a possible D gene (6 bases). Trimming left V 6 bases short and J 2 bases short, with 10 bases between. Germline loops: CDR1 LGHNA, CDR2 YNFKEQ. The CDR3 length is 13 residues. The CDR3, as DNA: TGTGCCAGCAGGGGACACCCTCAAGAGACCCAGTACTTC. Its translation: CASRGHPQETQYF.

The CDR3 DNA follows: TGTGCCAGCAGCGCCGGACAGGGTGTATATGGCTACACCTTC. This gives the protein CASSAGQGVYGYTF. The J gene is TRBJ1-2, the V gene TRBV9, with 8 bases fitting TRBD1. The CDR3 has 14 residues. CDR1 is SGDLS and CDR2 is YYNGEE in the germline V gene. V trimming: 3 bases; J trimming: 5 bases; junction bases outside the gene matches: 6.

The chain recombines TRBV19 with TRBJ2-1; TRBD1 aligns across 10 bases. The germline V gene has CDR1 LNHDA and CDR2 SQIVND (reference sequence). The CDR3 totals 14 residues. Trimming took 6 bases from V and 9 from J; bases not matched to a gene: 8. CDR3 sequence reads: CASSSDRGGSEQFF. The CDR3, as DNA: TGTGCCAGTAGCTCGGACAGGGGGGGTAGTGAGCAGTTCTTC.

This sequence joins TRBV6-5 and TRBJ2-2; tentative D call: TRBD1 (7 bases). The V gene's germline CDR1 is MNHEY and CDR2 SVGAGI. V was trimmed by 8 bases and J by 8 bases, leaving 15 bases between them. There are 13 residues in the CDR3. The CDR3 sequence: CASGGGGPGELFF. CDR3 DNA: TGTGCCAGCGGTGGAGGGGGCCCTGGGGAGCTGTTTTTT.

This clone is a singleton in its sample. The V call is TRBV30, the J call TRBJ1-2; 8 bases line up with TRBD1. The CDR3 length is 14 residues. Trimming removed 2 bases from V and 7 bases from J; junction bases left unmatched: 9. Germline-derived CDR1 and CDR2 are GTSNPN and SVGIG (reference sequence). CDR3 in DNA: TGTGCCTGGAGTCTTACGGGGACAGGTATTGGCTACACCTTC. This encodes CAWSLTGTGIGYTF.

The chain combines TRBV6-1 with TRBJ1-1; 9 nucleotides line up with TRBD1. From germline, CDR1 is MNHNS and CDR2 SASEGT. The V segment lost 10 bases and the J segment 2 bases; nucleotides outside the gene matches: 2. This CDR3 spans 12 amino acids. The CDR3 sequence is CATTGGNTEAFF. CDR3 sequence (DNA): TGTGCCACCACAGGGGGCAACACTGAAGCTTTCTTT.

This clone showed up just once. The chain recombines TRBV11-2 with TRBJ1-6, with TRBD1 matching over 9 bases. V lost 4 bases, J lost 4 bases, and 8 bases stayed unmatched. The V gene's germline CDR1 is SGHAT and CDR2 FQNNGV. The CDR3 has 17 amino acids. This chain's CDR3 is CASSSFTGGLYNSPLHF. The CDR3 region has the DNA TGTGCCAGCAGCTCCTTTACAGGGGGCCTGTATAATTCACCCCTCCACTTT.

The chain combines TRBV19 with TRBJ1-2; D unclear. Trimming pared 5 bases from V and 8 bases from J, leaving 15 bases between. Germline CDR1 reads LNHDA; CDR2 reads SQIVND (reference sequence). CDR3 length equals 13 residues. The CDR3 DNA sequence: TGTGCCAGTAGTCCCACGGGAGAGCAGGGCTACACCTTC. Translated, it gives CASSPTGEQGYTF.

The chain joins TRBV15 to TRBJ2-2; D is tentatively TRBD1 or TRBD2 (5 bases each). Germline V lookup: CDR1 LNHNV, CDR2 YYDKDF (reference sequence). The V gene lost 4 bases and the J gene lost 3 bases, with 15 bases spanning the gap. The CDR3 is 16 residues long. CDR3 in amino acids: CATSKRGRADTGELFF. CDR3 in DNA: TGTGCCACCAGCAAGAGGGGCAGGGCGGACACCGGGGAGCTGTTTTTT.

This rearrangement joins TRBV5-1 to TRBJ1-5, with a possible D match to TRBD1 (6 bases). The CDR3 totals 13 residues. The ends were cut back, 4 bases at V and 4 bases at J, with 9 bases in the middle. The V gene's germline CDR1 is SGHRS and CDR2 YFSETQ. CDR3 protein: CASSRDINQPQHF. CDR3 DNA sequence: TGCGCCAGCAGCCGGGACATTAATCAGCCCCAGCATTTT. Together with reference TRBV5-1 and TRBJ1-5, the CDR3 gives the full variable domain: KAGVTQTPRYLIKTRGQQVTLSCSPISGHRSVSWYQQTPGQGLQFLFEYFSETQRNKGNFPGRFSGRQFSNSRSEMNVSTLELGDSALYLCASSRDINQPQHFGDGTRLSIL.

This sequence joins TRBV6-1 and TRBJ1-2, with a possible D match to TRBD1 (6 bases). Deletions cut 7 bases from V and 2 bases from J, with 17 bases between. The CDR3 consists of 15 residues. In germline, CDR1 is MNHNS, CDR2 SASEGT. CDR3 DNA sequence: TGTGCCAGCATTTCCTCCGAGACAGGCAACTATGGCTACACCTTC. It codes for CASISSETGNYGYTF.

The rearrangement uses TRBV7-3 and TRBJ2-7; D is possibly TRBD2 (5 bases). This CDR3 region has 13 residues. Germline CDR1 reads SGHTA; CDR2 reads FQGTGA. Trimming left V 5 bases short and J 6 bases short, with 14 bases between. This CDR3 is CASSLEARGEQYF. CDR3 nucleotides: TGTGCCAGCAGCCTAGAGGCCCGGGGCGAGCAGTACTTC.

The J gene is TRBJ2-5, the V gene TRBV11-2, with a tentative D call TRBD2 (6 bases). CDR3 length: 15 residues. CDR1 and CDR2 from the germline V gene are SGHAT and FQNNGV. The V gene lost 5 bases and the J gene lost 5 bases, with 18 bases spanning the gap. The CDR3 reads CASSQGAGYGETQYF. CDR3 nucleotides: TGTGCCAGCAGCCAAGGGGCGGGGTACGGGGAGACCCAGTACTTC.

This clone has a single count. The CDR3 DNA follows: TGTGCCAGCCGAAGCGGGGGGGGCCACCAAGAGACCCAGTACTTC. Encoded protein: CASRSGGGHQETQYF. The chain couples TRBV27 to TRBJ2-5; 10 nucleotides align to TRBD2. The J segment lost 0 bases and the V segment lost 8 bases, leaving 6 bases of the junction unmatched. This CDR3 contains 15 residues. The V gene's germline CDR1 is MNHEY and CDR2 SMNVEV (reference sequence).

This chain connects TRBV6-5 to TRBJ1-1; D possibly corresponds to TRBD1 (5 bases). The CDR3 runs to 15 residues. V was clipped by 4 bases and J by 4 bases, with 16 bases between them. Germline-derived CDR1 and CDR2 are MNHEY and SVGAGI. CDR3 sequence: CASSFRGATGTEAFF. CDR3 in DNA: TGTGCCAGCAGTTTTCGGGGCGCGACGGGCACTGAAGCTTTCTTT.

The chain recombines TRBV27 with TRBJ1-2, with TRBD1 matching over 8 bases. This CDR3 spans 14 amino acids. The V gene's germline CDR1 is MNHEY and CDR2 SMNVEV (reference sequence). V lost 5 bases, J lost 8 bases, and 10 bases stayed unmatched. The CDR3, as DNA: TGTGCCAGCAGTGCTTTACAGGGGGGGGAGGGCTACACCTTC. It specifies CASSALQGGEGYTF.

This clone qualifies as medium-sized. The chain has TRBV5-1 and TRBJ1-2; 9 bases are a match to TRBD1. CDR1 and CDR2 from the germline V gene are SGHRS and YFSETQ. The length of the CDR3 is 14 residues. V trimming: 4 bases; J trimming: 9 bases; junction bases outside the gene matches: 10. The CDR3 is CASSLGTGRVSYTF. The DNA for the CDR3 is TGCGCCAGCAGCCTTGGGACAGGGAGAGTTAGCTACACCTTC.